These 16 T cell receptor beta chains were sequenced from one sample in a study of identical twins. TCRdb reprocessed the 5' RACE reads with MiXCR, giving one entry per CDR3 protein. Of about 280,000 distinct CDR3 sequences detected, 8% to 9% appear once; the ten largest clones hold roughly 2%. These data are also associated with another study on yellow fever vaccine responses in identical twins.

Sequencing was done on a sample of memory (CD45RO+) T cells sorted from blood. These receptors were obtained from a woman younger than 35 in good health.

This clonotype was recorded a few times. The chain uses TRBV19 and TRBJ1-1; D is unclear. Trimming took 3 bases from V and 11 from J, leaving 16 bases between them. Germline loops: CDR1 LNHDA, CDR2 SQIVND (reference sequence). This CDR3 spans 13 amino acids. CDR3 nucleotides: TGTGCCAGTAGTATGGGCCCTCAAGGTAGGGCTTTCTTT. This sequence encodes CASSMGPQGRAFF.

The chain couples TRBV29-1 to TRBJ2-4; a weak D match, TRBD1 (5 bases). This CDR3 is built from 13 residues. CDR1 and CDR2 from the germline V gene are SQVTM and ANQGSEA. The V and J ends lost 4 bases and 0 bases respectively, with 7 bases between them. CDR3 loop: CSVGGLAKNIQYF. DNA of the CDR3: TGCAGCGTTGGGGGCCTAGCCAAAAACATTCAGTACTTC.

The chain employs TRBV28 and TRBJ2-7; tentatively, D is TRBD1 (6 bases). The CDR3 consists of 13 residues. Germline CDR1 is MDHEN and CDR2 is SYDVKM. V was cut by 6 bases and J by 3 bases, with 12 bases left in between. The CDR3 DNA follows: TGTGCCAGCAGCCAGGGGTGGGACTACGAGCAGTACGTC. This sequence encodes CASSQGWDYEQYV.

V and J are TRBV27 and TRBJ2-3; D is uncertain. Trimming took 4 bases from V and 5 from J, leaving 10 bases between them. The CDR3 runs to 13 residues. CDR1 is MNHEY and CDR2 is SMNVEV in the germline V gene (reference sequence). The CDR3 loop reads CASSYFGVDTQYF. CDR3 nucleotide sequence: TGTGCCAGCAGTTATTTCGGAGTAGATACGCAGTATTTT.

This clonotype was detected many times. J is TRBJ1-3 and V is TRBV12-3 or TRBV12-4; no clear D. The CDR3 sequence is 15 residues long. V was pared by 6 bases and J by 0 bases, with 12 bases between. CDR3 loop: CASSPRRVSGNTIYF. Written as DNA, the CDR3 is TGTGCCAGCAGCCCGAGACGGGTCTCTGGAAACACCATATATTTT.

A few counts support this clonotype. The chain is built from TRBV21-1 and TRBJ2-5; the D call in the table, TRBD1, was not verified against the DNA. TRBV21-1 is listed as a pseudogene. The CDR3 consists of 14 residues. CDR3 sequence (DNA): TGTGCCAGCAGCAAACCAAGGACAGGAGAGACCCAGTACTTC. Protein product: CASSKPRTGETQYF.

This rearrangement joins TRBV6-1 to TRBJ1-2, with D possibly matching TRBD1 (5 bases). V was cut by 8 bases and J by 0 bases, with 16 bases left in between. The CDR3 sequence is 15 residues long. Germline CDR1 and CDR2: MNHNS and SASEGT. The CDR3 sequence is CASGKTAQANYGYTF. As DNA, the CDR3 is TGTGCCAGCGGAAAGACAGCCCAAGCTAACTATGGCTACACCTTC.

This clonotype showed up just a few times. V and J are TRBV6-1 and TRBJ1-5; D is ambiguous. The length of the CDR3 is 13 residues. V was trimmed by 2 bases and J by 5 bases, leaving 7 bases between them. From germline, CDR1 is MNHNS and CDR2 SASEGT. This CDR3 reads CASSEIPYQPQHF. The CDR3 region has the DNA TGTGCCAGCAGTGAAATACCCTATCAGCCCCAGCATTTT.

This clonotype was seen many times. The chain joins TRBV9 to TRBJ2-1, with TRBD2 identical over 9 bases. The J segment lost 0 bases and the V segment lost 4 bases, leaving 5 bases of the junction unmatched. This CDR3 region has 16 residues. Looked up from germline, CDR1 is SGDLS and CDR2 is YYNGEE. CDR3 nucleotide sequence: TGTGCCAGCAGCATTCATAGCGGGGGCTCCTACAATGAGCAGTTCTTC. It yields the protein CASSIHSGGSYNEQFF.

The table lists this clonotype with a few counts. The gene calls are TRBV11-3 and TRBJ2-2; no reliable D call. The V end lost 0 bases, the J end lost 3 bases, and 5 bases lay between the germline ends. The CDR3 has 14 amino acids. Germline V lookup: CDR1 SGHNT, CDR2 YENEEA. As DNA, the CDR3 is TGTGCCAGCAGCTTAGATACCTACACCGGGGAGCTGTTTTTT. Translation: CASSLDTYTGELFF.

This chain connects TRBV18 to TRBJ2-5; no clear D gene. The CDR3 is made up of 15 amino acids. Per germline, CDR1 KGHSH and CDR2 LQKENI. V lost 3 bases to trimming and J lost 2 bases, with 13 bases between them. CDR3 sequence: CASSPLDGYQETQYF. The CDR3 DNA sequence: TGTGCCAGCTCACCCCTGGACGGGTATCAAGAGACCCAGTACTTC.

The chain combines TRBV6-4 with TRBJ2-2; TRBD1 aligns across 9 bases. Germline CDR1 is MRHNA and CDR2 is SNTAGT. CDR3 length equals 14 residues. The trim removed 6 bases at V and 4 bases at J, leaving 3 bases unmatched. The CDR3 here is CASRGTGFTGELFF. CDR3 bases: TGTGCCAGCAGAGGGACAGGGTTCACCGGGGAGCTGTTTTTT.

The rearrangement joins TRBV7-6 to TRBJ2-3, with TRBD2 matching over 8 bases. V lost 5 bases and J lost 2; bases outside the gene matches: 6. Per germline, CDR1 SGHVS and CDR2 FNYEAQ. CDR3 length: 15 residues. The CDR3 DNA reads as TGTGCCAGCAGCCGGACGACTAGCGCCACAGATACGCAGTATTTT. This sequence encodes CASSRTTSATDTQYF.

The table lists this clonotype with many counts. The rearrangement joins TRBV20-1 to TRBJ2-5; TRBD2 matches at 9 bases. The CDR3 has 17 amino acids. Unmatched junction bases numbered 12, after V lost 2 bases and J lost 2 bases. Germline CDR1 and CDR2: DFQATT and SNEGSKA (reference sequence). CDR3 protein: CSARTLAGSFEQETQYF. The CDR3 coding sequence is TGCAGTGCTAGAACCCTAGCGGGGAGTTTCGAGCAAGAGACCCAGTACTTC.

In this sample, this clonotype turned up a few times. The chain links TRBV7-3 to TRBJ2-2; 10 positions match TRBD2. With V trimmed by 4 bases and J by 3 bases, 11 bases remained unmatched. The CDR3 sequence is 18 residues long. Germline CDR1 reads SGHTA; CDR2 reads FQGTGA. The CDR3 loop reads CASSSSPPTSGYTGELFF. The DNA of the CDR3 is TGTGCCAGCAGCTCCTCCCCTCCGACTAGCGGGTACACCGGGGAGCTGTTTTTT.

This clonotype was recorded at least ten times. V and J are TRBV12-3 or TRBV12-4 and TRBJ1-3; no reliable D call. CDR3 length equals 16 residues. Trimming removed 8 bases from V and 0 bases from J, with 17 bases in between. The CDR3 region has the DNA TGTGCCAGCCTATCCCACCGAGCCTTCTCTGGAAACACCATATATTTT. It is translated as CASLSHRAFSGNTIYF.